Following are 28 T cell receptor beta chains from one sample sequenced in a study of patients and donors after allogeneic stem cell transplantation. TCRdb re-analysed the RT-PCR reads in MiXCR, keeping a single row per CDR3 protein. The sample shows some 880,000 distinct CDR3 sequences, about 20% of them seen only once. The sequenced sample consisted of blood, either unsorted or a sorted T cell fraction (not recorded which). These receptors came from a human donor who was either an allogeneic HSCT recipient or a stem cell or donor lymphocyte infusion donor (not recorded which). It is not recorded whose cells these are; they may come from a transplant donor.

This clonotype turned up a few times. This chain joins TRBV4-2 and TRBJ2-1, with no clear D. The CDR3 length is 13 residues. The V end lost 1 base, the J end lost 8 bases, and 9 bases lay between the germline ends. Germline V gene sequence: CDR1 LGHNA, CDR2 YNFKEQ. CDR3 nucleotides: TGTGCCAGCAGCCAAGTCTCCGGTCATGAGCAGTTCTTC. It translates to CASSQVSGHEQFF.

This clonotype came up many times. Mismatch with germline at one junction end may stem from a read error. This chain uses TRBV4-1 with TRBJ2-2, with a possible D match to TRBD2 (5 bases). The CDR3 sequence is 12 residues long. Germline CDR1 MGHRA, CDR2 YSYEKL. CDR3 sequence reads: CASSQDYGELFF. CDR3 in DNA: TGTGCCAGCAGCCAAGACTACGGGGAGCTGTTTTTT.

This clonotype occurred a few times. The chain carries TRBV24-1 and TRBJ2-1; TRBD2 agrees at 10 bases. The V gene's germline CDR1 is KGHDR and CDR2 SFDVKD. This CDR3 region has 17 residues. Unmatched junction bases numbered 3, after V lost 1 base and J lost 1 base. The CDR3 here is CATSDFLAGVSYNEQFF. In nucleotides, the CDR3 is TGTGCCACCAGTGATTTCCTAGCGGGAGTATCCTACAATGAGCAGTTCTTC.

The chain joins TRBV7-2 to TRBJ2-7; weak D call: TRBD1 (6 bases). Looked up from germline, CDR1 is SGHTA and CDR2 is FQGNSA. The CDR3 runs to 15 residues. V was clipped by 5 bases and J by 3 bases, with 17 bases between them. The CDR3 DNA is TGTGCCAGCAGCCCATCAAAGGGGGAAATCTACGAGCAGTACTTC. It translates to CASSPSKGEIYEQYF.

The rearrangement links TRBV7-8 to TRBJ1-2, with TRBD1 as a possible D gene (5 bases). This CDR3 region has 13 residues. The germline V and J ends were trimmed by 7 bases and 4 bases, with 13 bases remaining between them. The germline V gene has CDR1 SGHVS and CDR2 FQNEAQ. The CDR3 sequence: CASTDTTAYGYTF. CDR3 nucleotide sequence: TGTGCCAGCACCGACACGACAGCCTATGGCTACACCTTC.

This chain joins TRBV6-1 and TRBJ1-4, with D perhaps TRBD1 (6 bases). CDR3 length equals 15 residues. Germline loops: CDR1 MNHNS, CDR2 SASEGT. Trimming removed 5 bases at V and 5 bases at J, with 15 bases between. DNA of the CDR3: TGTGCCAGCAGTCAATGGACAGCCGGGAATGAAAAACTGTTTTTT. It specifies CASSQWTAGNEKLFF.

V and J are TRBV20-1 and TRBJ2-7, with 11 nucleotides matching TRBD2. CDR1 and CDR2 (germline): DFQATT, SNEGSKA (reference sequence). After removal of 6 bases from V and 4 bases from J, the junction contained 11 bases not matched to a gene. The CDR3 sequence is 15 residues long. The CDR3 nucleotides read TGCAGTGCCCCAATGGTAGCGGGGGGGAGTTACGAGCAGTACTTC. Protein product: CSAPMVAGGSYEQYF.

This chain connects TRBV7-2 to TRBJ2-7, with D unresolved. The CDR3 totals 17 residues. Between the trimmed V and J ends, which lost 0 bases and 2 bases, there was a span of 17 bases. Germline CDR1 is SGHTA and CDR2 is FQGNSA. The CDR3 spells CASSLAPFGKGTYEQYF. The CDR3 DNA reads TGTGCCAGCAGCTTAGCGCCGTTCGGTAAGGGAACCTACGAGCAGTACTTC.

This chain joins TRBV7-9 and TRBJ2-2, with D uncertain. The V end lost 5 bases, the J end lost 6 bases, and 10 bases lay between the germline ends. This CDR3 region has 13 residues. CDR1 is SEHNR and CDR2 is FQNEAQ in the germline V gene (reference sequence). The CDR3 nucleotides read TGTGCCAGCAGCGCCCGTCCCCCCGGGGAGCTGTTTTTT. Protein product: CASSARPPGELFF.

This clonotype was found a few times. The genes are TRBV9 and TRBJ2-1; no reliable D call. V lost 0 bases and J lost 3, with 4 bases in between. The CDR3 sequence is 13 residues long. Germline CDR1 is SGDLS and CDR2 is YYNGEE. The CDR3 region is CASSVVDYNEQFF. CDR3 coding DNA: TGTGCCAGCAGCGTAGTAGACTACAATGAGCAGTTCTTC.

This clonotype was counted only a few times. The V and J genes are TRBV27 and TRBJ2-5; TRBD2 aligns across 7 bases. Unmatched junction bases numbered 6, after V lost 5 bases and J lost 3 bases. Germline V gene data show CDR1 as MNHEY and CDR2 as SMNVEV (reference sequence). The length of the CDR3 is 14 residues. The CDR3 here is CASSQRGFEETQYF. The CDR3 coding sequence is TGTGCCAGCAGTCAGCGGGGATTTGAAGAGACCCAGTACTTC.

This clonotype turned up a few times. The chain employs TRBV5-4 and TRBJ2-7; unclear D gene. V dropped 0 bases and J dropped 5 bases, with 9 bases sitting between them. Germline-derived CDR1 and CDR2 are SGHNT and YYREEE (reference sequence). This CDR3 contains 13 residues. CDR3 in DNA: TGTGCCAGCAGCTTGGAAGGAGTCCACGAGCAGTACTTC. Protein sequence: CASSLEGVHEQYF.

V usage is TRBV9 and J usage is TRBJ2-1; TRBD2 matches at 11 bases. The CDR3 runs to 16 residues. CDR1 and CDR2 (germline): SGDLS, YYNGEE. The V segment lost 1 base and the J segment 4 bases; nucleotides outside the gene matches: 4. The CDR3 is CASSVQGTSGYNEQFF. DNA for the CDR3: TGTGCCAGCAGCGTACAAGGGACTAGCGGTTACAATGAGCAGTTCTTC.

V usage is TRBV7-6 and J usage is TRBJ1-2; D gene unclear. Trimming took off 6 bases at V and 3 bases at J, with 14 bases between the two ends. The CDR3 runs 14 residues. Germline assignment: CDR1 SGHVS and CDR2 FNYEAQ. The CDR3 loop reads CASRRLSPHYGYTF. DNA of the CDR3: TGTGCCAGCAGGCGACTTTCCCCTCACTATGGCTACACCTTC.

The rearrangement uses TRBV25-1 and TRBJ1-2; D unresolved. Trimming took off 4 bases at V and 0 bases at J, with 6 bases between the two ends. There are 13 residues in the CDR3. CDR1 MGHDK and CDR2 SYGVNS come from the germline V gene. The CDR3 bases are TGTGCCAGCAGTGCGGTTTCTAACTATGGCTACACCTTC. Its translation is CASSAVSNYGYTF.

In this sample, this clonotype turned up a few times. The V call is TRBV24-1, the J call TRBJ2-1; maybe TRBD2 (5 bases). V lost 4 bases and J lost 8, with 11 bases in between. CDR3 length: 13 amino acids. Per the germline V gene, CDR1 is KGHDR and CDR2 is SFDVKD. CDR3 in amino acids: CATSDPGSHEQFF. CDR3 coding DNA: TGTGCCACCAGTGACCCGGGGAGCCATGAGCAGTTCTTC.

This clonotype appeared a few times. The gene calls are TRBV2 and TRBJ2-5, with 9 bases identical to TRBD2. Germline loops: CDR1 SNHLY, CDR2 FYNNEI. V was clipped by 7 bases and J by 4 bases; unmatched bases: 10. This CDR3 contains 15 residues. CDR3 protein: CASKAGGGALETQYF. The CDR3 bases are TGTGCCAGCAAGGCGGGCGGGGGGGCGTTAGAGACCCAGTACTTC.

The V and J genes are TRBV29-1 and TRBJ1-5, with D possibly TRBD1 on 6 matching bases. Trimming removed 4 bases from V and 4 bases from J, with 11 bases in between. Germline V gene sequence: CDR1 SQVTM, CDR2 ANQGSEA. The CDR3 loop spans 13 amino acids. The CDR3 DNA reads TGCAGCGTTGTAGAAGGGGGGAATCAGCCCCAGCATTTT. This gives the protein CSVVEGGNQPQHF.

This clonotype has just one count. The rearrangement uses TRBV2 and TRBJ2-1; D is ambiguous. The CDR3 extends over 12 amino acids. Trimming took off 1 base at V and 8 bases at J, with 6 bases between the two ends. Germline CDR1 reads SNHLY; CDR2 reads FYNNEI. The CDR3 here is CASSEEVDEQFF. CDR3 nucleotides: TGTGCCAGCAGTGAAGAGGTTGATGAGCAGTTCTTC.

J is TRBJ1-2 and V is TRBV6-2 or TRBV6-3; D perhaps matches TRBD1 (5 bases). V dropped 4 bases and J dropped 3 bases, with 15 bases sitting between them. Germline CDR1 and CDR2: MNHEY and SVGEGT. The CDR3 spans 15 residues. DNA of the CDR3: TGTGCCAGCAGTTCCCTCGGGACCTCGGACTATGGCTACACCTTC. Translating it yields CASSSLGTSDYGYTF.

The rearrangement uses TRBV20-1 and TRBJ2-4; possible D gene TRBD2, 5 bases. The V and J ends lost 1 base and 1 base respectively, with 11 bases between them. The V gene's germline CDR1 is DFQATT and CDR2 SNEGSKA (reference sequence). The CDR3 length is 15 residues. The CDR3 spells CSARVSGVAKNIQYF. For the CDR3, the DNA is TGCAGTGCTAGAGTAAGCGGTGTGGCCAAAAACATTCAGTACTTC.

There are a few counts of this clonotype. The chain joins TRBV6-1 to TRBJ1-1; D is ambiguous. Trimming took off 6 bases at V and 1 base at J, with 12 bases between the two ends. Per germline, CDR1 MNHNS and CDR2 SASEGT. CDR3 size: 14 residues. CDR3 amino acids: CASRDTGGNTEAFF. Written as DNA, the CDR3 is TGTGCCAGCAGGGATACGGGAGGGAACACTGAAGCTTTCTTT.

This clonotype was seen only a few times. The genes are TRBV20-1 and TRBJ2-5; D gene uncertain. V dropped 3 bases and J dropped 0 bases, with 8 bases sitting between them. There are 13 residues in the CDR3. CDR1 is DFQATT and CDR2 is SNEGSKA in the germline V gene (reference sequence). In nucleotides, the CDR3 is TGCAGTGCTAGGGTGCAAGACCAAGAGACCCAGTACTTC. It specifies CSARVQDQETQYF.

There are a few counts of this clonotype. The chain couples TRBV21-1 to TRBJ2-1. TRBV21-1 is deemed a pseudogene. This CDR3 is 10 amino acids long. The CDR3 sequence: CASSRGEQFF. The CDR3 DNA sequence: TGTGCCAGCAGCAGGGGTGAGCAGTTCTTC.

V usage is TRBV27 and J usage is TRBJ1-6; 7 nucleotides match TRBD1. Germline CDR1 reads MNHEY; CDR2 reads SMNVEV (reference sequence). This CDR3 comprises 13 residues. CDR3 DNA: TGTGCTCGGACAGGCTACTATAATTCACCCCTCCACTTT. This encodes CARTGYYNSPLHF.

On this clonotype: The germline gene is not matched at one end of the junction; a read error may be the cause. The chain joins TRBV20-1 to TRBJ2-3; 12 bases agree with TRBD2. Germline-derived CDR1 and CDR2 are DFQATT and SNEGSKA (reference sequence). The CDR3 contains 13 residues. CDR3 region: CSTSGRSTDTQYF. The CDR3 bases are TGCAGTACTAGCGGGAGGAGCACAGATACGCAGTATTTT.

There are a few counts of this clonotype. The J gene is TRBJ1-6, the V gene TRBV11-2; 8 bases agree with TRBD1. The V gene end was trimmed by 4 bases and the J gene end by 0 bases; junction bases not matched to a gene: 14. This CDR3 comprises 20 residues. Germline CDR1 reads SGHAT; CDR2 reads FQNNGV. CDR3 loop: CASSSPGQGPSSSYNSPLHF. The CDR3 bases are TGTGCCAGCAGCTCGCCCGGACAGGGCCCCTCGAGCTCCTATAATTCACCCCTCCACTTT.

This clonotype was detected ten times or more. The chain joins TRBV4-2 to TRBJ1-5; D remains ambiguous. The V end lost 0 bases, the J end lost 0 bases, and 0 bases lay between the germline ends. Looked up from germline, CDR1 is LGHNA and CDR2 is YNFKEQ. The CDR3 runs 13 residues. Here the CDR3 DNA reads TGTGCCAGCAGCCAAGATAGCAATCAGCCCCAGCATTTT. It encodes CASSQDSNQPQHF.